What follows are 25 T cell receptor beta chains derived from one specimen sequenced in a study of T cells in Graves' hyperthyroidism and ophthalmopathy. RNA transcripts served as the template for amplifying TCR beta CDR3 regions. The primer set for the first-round RT-PCR of the TCR CDR3 was HTBI. Using its own MiXCR run on the multiplex PCR reads, TCRdb lists one record per CDR3 protein. Among fewer than 750,000 distinct CDR3 sequences, 14% to 15% were seen once, and the ten largest hold over 3.5%. Source material: blood. These receptors were taken from a woman aged 40 to 55 with Graves' ophthalmopathy.

This clonotype has only a few counts. The gene calls are TRBV6-1 and TRBJ1-1, with 8 nucleotides matching TRBD1. Germline V lookup: CDR1 MNHNS, CDR2 SASEGT. This CDR3 is built from 14 residues. With 4 bases clipped from V and 0 bases from J, the junction kept 1 base outside the gene matches. CDR3 amino acids: CASSGGQVNTEAFF. The CDR3 DNA reads TGTGCCAGCAGTGGGGGACAGGTGAACACTGAAGCTTTCTTT.

This clonotype has ten or more counts. The chain carries TRBV12-3 or TRBV12-4 and TRBJ1-3, with D possibly TRBD1 on 6 matching bases. The CDR3 extends over 16 amino acids. Trimming took 4 bases from V and 4 from J, leaving 17 bases between them. CDR3 nucleotide sequence: TGTGCCAGCAGTTCCGGAAGGGGCAGGGGCGGAAACACCATATATTTT. It is translated as CASSSGRGRGGNTIYF.

V is TRBV6-5 and J is TRBJ2-5; D is uncertain. Germline CDR1 and CDR2: MNHEY and SVGAGI. V lost 3 bases to trimming and J lost 0 bases, with 5 bases between them. The CDR3 loop spans 13 amino acids. As DNA, the CDR3 is TGTGCCAGCAGTTATCGGTACCAAGAGACCCAGTACTTC. This codes for CASSYRYQETQYF.

The V gene is TRBV9, the J gene TRBJ1-5, with 9 bases aligning to TRBD1. The CDR3 covers 15 residues. CDR1 and CDR2 from the germline V gene are SGDLS and YYNGEE. V trimming: 0 bases; J trimming: 3 bases; junction bases outside the gene matches: 1. CDR3 DNA sequence: TGTGCCAGCAGCGTAGGGGACAGGGACAATCAGCCCCAGCATTTT. Its protein product is CASSVGDRDNQPQHF.

This chain joins TRBV25-1 and TRBJ2-7, with D tentatively TRBD1 (5 bases). The CDR3 totals 14 residues. CDR1 is MGHDK, CDR2 SYGVNS, per germline. The V and J ends lost 3 bases and 2 bases respectively, with 11 bases between them. The CDR3 spells CASSDSRGTYEQYF. CDR3 sequence (DNA): TGTGCCAGCAGTGATAGTAGGGGAACCTACGAGCAGTACTTC.

This clonotype was counted many times. The J gene is TRBJ2-5, the V gene TRBV29-1; D is undetermined. Trimming shortened V by 7 bases and J by 2 bases, and 11 bases separated the two germline ends. CDR1 and CDR2 (germline): SQVTM, ANQGSEA. The CDR3 runs to 12 residues. CDR3 DNA: TGCAGCGCCGCCTGGGGTCAAGAGACCCAGTACTTC. Translated, it gives CSAAWGQETQYF.

The V and J genes are TRBV30 and TRBJ2-5; 7 bases align to TRBD2. V was clipped by 3 bases and J by 5 bases; unmatched bases: 12. Germline loops: CDR1 GTSNPN, CDR2 SVGIG (reference sequence). The CDR3 covers 15 residues. CDR3 loop: CAWRARRELMETQYF. The DNA of the CDR3 is TGTGCCTGGAGAGCTAGGCGGGAGTTAATGGAGACCCAGTACTTC.

This clonotype has a count of ten or more. The chain carries TRBV19 and TRBJ2-6; D gene uncertain. Germline CDR1 and CDR2: LNHDA and SQIVND (reference sequence). There are 17 residues in the CDR3. V lost 5 bases to trimming and J lost 0 bases, with 14 bases between them. The CDR3 bases are TGTGCCAGTAGTGGCCAGCAGGCCCCCTCTGGGGCCAACGTCCTGACTTTC. It translates to CASSGQQAPSGANVLTF.

This clonotype was detected many times. V and J are TRBV19 and TRBJ2-6; TRBD1 aligns across 7 bases. The CDR3 extends over 18 amino acids. Germline CDR1 LNHDA, CDR2 SQIVND (reference sequence). Trimming cost V 3 bases and J 0 bases; bases outside gene matches: 8. CDR3 nucleotides: TGTGCCAGTAGTATCTTAACAGGGGCCGGCTCTGGGGCCAACGTCCTGACTTTC. This gives the protein CASSILTGAGSGANVLTF. Using reference TRBV19 and TRBJ2-6 for the parts outside the CDR3, the full variable domain is DGGITQSPKYLFRKEGQNVTLSCEQNLNHDAMYWYRQDPGQGLRLIYYSQIVNDFQKGDIAEGYSVSREKKESFPLTVTSAQKNPTAFYLCASSILTGAGSGANVLTFGAGSRLTVL.

This clonotype was picked up many times. This chain links TRBV19 with TRBJ2-2; a possible D gene is TRBD2 (5 bases). V was trimmed by 1 base and J by 3 bases, leaving 6 bases between them. The CDR3 has 14 amino acids. Germline lookup yields CDR1 LNHDA and CDR2 SQIVND (reference sequence). Written as DNA, the CDR3 is TGTGCCAGTAGTATAGGGGAGTACACCGGGGAGCTGTTTTTT. This codes for CASSIGEYTGELFF. Full variable domain (rest looked up from reference TRBV19 and TRBJ2-2): DGGITQSPKYLFRKEGQNVTLSCEQNLNHDAMYWYRQDPGQGLRLIYYSQIVNDFQKGDIAEGYSVSREKKESFPLTVTSAQKNPTAFYLCASSIGEYTGELFFGEGSRLTVL.

The chain is built from TRBV7-9 and TRBJ2-7, with D uncertain. The CDR3 is 13 amino acids. The germline gives CDR1 SEHNR, CDR2 FQNEAQ (reference sequence). V lost 4 bases to trimming and J lost 3 bases, with 10 bases between them. CDR3 bases: TGTGCCAGCAGCTCCTTACAGAGCTACGAGCAGTACTTC. It translates to CASSSLQSYEQYF.

The sample holds many counts of this clonotype. The rearrangement joins TRBV11-1 to TRBJ1-2; weak D call: TRBD1 (5 bases). V lost 5 bases and J lost 2, with 15 bases in between. This CDR3 has 15 amino acids. CDR1 is SGHAT, CDR2 FQDESV, per germline (reference sequence). In DNA, the CDR3 is TGTGCCAGCAGCCCAGTGGGGGGTTACAACTATGGCTACACCTTC. This sequence encodes CASSPVGGYNYGYTF.

This clonotype came up many times. V is TRBV6-1 and J is TRBJ2-2, with 7 nucleotides matching TRBD2. The ends lost 7 bases at V and 4 bases at J; junction bases unmatched: 9. Germline CDR1 is MNHNS and CDR2 is SASEGT. The CDR3 totals 15 residues. CDR3 bases: TGTGCCAGCACCCCGGCTAGCGGAGGCACCGGGGAGCTGTTTTTT. This translates into CASTPASGGTGELFF.

V and J are TRBV28 and TRBJ2-6, with 7 bases lining up with TRBD1. CDR1 and CDR2 from the germline V gene are MDHEN and SYDVKM. V was clipped by 3 bases and J by 1 base; unmatched bases: 12. CDR3 length equals 19 residues. This CDR3 reads CASSFASEDRSSGANVLTF. In DNA form, the CDR3 reads TGTGCCAGCAGTTTTGCTTCGGAGGACAGGAGTTCTGGGGCCAACGTCCTGACTTTC.

This clonotype has a count of ten or more. CDR3 in DNA: TGCAGTGCTAGCAAAGGACTAGCGGGACCTATTTCAATCTACGAGCAGTACTTC. It yields the protein CSASKGLAGPISIYEQYF. The chain recombines TRBV20-1 with TRBJ2-7, with TRBD2 matching over 12 bases. The junction had 15 bases not matched to a gene; V was cut back by 3 bases and J by 3 bases. The CDR3 is made up of 18 amino acids. Germline values: CDR1 DFQATT, CDR2 SNEGSKA (reference sequence).

V gene TRBV7-9 combines with J gene TRBJ1-2, with 9 bases lining up with TRBD1. This CDR3 spans 15 amino acids. With 4 bases clipped from V and 3 bases from J, the junction kept 6 bases outside the gene matches. Per the germline V gene, CDR1 is SEHNR and CDR2 is FQNEAQ (reference sequence). The CDR3 loop reads CASSSPGQGHYGYTF. The CDR3 DNA is TGTGCCAGCAGCTCTCCGGGACAGGGCCACTATGGCTACACCTTC. The variable domain in full, completed from reference TRBV7-9 and TRBJ1-2, reads DTGVSQNPRHKITKRGQNVTFRCDPISEHNRLYWYRQTLGQGPEFLTYFQNEAQLEKSRLLSDRFSAERPKGSFSTLEIQRTEQGDSAMYLCASSSPGQGHYGYTFGSGTRLTVV.

The chain employs TRBV20-1 and TRBJ1-6, with D possibly being TRBD1 (5 bases). CDR1 and CDR2 from the germline V gene are DFQATT and SNEGSKA (reference sequence). Between the trimmed V and J ends, which lost 6 bases and 10 bases, there was a span of 28 bases. The CDR3 length is 17 residues. CDR3 loop: CSARSRTWDYPESPLHF. The CDR3 nucleotides read TGCAGTGCCAGAAGTCGAACCTGGGACTATCCCGAATCACCCCTCCACTTT.

At least ten counts were recorded for this clonotype. J is TRBJ2-3 and V is TRBV6-2 or TRBV6-3; the D is unclear. Deletions cut 6 bases from V and 5 bases from J, with 9 bases between. Looked up from germline, CDR1 is MNHEY and CDR2 is SVGEGT. This CDR3 has 12 amino acids. The CDR3: CASSPLGDTQYF. DNA for the CDR3: TGTGCCAGCAGCCCCCTAGGAGATACGCAGTATTTT.

This clonotype was seen repeatedly, ten times or more. The chain recombines TRBV2 with TRBJ2-5; the D is unclear. The V end was cut by 0 bases, the J end by 0 bases, with 5 bases between. The germline CDR1 and CDR2 sequences are SNHLY and FYNNEI. The CDR3 consists of 14 residues. CDR3 loop: CASSEARYQETQYF. CDR3 sequence (DNA): TGTGCCAGCAGTGAAGCTAGATACCAAGAGACCCAGTACTTC.

This clonotype was seen many times. The DNA of the CDR3 is TGTGCCAGCAGCCTAGAAGGAGGGGGGCCCCCTCAAGAGACCCAGTACTTC. It is translated as CASSLEGGGPPQETQYF. This chain links TRBV9 with TRBJ2-5, with D perhaps being TRBD1 or TRBD2 (6 bases each). The germline V and J ends were trimmed by 4 bases and 2 bases, with 21 bases remaining between them. CDR1 and CDR2 from the germline V gene are SGDLS and YYNGEE. This CDR3 spans 17 amino acids.

This clonotype was observed at least ten times. V and J are TRBV12-3 or TRBV12-4 and TRBJ2-5; D may correspond to TRBD1 or TRBD2 (6 bases each). V lost 4 bases and J 5 bases, leaving 17 bases between the germline ends. This CDR3 spans 15 amino acids. The CDR3 DNA sequence: TGTGCCAGCAGTTGGGGGGCTCAAGGGAGTGAGACCCAGTACTTC. Residues: CASSWGAQGSETQYF.

This clonotype has a handful of counts. The chain joins TRBV6-1 to TRBJ1-5; 7 positions agree with TRBD1. Trimming took 5 bases from V and 7 from J; bases not matched to a gene: 5. Germline CDR1 MNHNS, CDR2 SASEGT. The CDR3 contains 13 residues. The CDR3 sequence is CASSQGVRQPQHF. The CDR3 region has the DNA TGTGCCAGCAGTCAGGGGGTTCGGCAGCCCCAGCATTTT.

This clonotype was observed many times. The gene calls are TRBV6-5 and TRBJ2-2, with TRBD1 matching 10 bases. J was trimmed by 7 bases and V by 5 bases; bases with no gene match: 10. Germline assignment: CDR1 MNHEY and CDR2 SVGAGI. The CDR3 totals 16 residues. DNA of the CDR3: TGTGCCAGCAGTCTTAAAGGGGGACAGGGGCTCGGGGAGCTGTTTTTT. This sequence encodes CASSLKGGQGLGELFF.

This clonotype showed up just a few times. The rearrangement uses TRBV9 and TRBJ1-1; D possibly corresponds to TRBD1 (5 bases). Germline V CDR1 and CDR2: SGDLS, YYNGEE. There are 13 residues in the CDR3. V was trimmed by 3 bases and J by 7 bases, leaving 13 bases between them. Written as DNA, the CDR3 is TGTGCCAGCAGCGGGGGCGGGAGCTATGAAGCTTTCTTT. Translating gives CASSGGGSYEAFF.

V is TRBV30 and J is TRBJ2-7; the D is unclear. Germline lookup yields CDR1 GTSNPN and CDR2 SVGIG (reference sequence). Trimming took 0 bases from V and 6 from J, leaving 18 bases between them. CDR3 length: 15 amino acids. The CDR3 here is CAWSVPARLFAEQYF. For the CDR3, the DNA is TGTGCCTGGAGTGTTCCCGCTAGATTATTTGCCGAGCAGTACTTC.